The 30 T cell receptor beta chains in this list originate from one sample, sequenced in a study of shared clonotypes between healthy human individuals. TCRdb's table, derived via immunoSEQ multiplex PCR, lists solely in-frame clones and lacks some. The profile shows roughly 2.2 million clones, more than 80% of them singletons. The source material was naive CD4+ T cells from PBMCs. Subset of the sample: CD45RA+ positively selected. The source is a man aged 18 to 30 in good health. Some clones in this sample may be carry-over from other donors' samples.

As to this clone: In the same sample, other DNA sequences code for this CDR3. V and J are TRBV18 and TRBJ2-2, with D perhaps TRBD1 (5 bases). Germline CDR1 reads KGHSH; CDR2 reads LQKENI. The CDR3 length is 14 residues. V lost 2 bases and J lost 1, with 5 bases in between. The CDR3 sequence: CASSPRGNTGELFF. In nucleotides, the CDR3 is TGTGCCAGCTCACCAAGGGGGAACACCGGGGAGCTGTTTTTT. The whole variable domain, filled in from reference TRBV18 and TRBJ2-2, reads NAGVMQNPRHLVRRRGQEARLRCSPMKGHSHVYWYRQLPEEGLKFMVYLQKENIIDESGMPKERFSAEFPKEGPSILRIQQVVRGDSAAYFCASSPRGNTGELFFGEGSRLTVL.

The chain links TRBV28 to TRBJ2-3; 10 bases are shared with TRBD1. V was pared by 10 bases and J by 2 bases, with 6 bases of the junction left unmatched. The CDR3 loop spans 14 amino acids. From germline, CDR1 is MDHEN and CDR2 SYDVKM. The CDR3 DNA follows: TGTGCCACCGGACAGGGGGTTTACACAGATACGCAGTATTTT. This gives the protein CATGQGVYTDTQYF. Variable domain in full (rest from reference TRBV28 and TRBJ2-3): DVKVTQSSRYLVKRTGEKVFLECVQDMDHENMFWYRQDPGLGLRLIYFSYDVKMKEKGDIPEGYSVSREKKERFSLILESASTNQTSMYLCATGQGVYTDTQYFGPGTRLTVL.

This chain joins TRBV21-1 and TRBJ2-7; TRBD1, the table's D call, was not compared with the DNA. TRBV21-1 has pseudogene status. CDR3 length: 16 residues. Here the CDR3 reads CASSKGAGATSYEQYF. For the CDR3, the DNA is TGTGCCAGCAGCAAAGGTGCAGGGGCGACATCCTACGAGCAGTACTTC.

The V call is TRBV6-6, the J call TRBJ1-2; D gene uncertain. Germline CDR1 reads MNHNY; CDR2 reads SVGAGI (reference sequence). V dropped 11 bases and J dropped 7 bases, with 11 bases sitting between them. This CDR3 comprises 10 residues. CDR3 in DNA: TGTGCCGTCGGGGAAATTGGCTACACCTTC. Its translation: CAVGEIGYTF.

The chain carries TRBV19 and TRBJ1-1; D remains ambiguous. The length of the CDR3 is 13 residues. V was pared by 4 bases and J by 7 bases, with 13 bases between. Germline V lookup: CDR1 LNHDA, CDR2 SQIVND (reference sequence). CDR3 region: CASSTTPVGEAFF. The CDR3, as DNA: TGTGCCAGTAGTACAACTCCTGTGGGTGAAGCTTTCTTT.

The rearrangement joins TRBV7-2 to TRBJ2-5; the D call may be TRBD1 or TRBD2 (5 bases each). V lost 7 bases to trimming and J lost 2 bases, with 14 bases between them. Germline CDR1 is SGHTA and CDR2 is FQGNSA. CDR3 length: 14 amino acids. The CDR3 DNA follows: TGTGCCAGCAATAGGTGGGGACCTCAAGAGACCCAGTACTTC. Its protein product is CASNRWGPQETQYF.

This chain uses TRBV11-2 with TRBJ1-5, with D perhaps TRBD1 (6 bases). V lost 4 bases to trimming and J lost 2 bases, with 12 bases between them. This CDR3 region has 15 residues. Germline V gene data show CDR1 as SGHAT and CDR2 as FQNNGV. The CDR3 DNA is TGTGCCAGCAGCTCCTTGGGGGGCGGCAATCAGCCCCAGCATTTT. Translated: CASSSLGGGNQPQHF.

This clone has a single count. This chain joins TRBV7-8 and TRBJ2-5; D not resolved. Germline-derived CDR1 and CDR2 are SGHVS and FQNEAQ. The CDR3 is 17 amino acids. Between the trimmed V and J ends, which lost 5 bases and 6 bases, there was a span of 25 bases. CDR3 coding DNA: TGTGCCAGCAGCGCGACTCCCCTCCGGCAGTCTGTGCAGACCCAGTACTTC. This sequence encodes CASSATPLRQSVQTQYF.

The CDR3 bases are TGTGCCAGCAGCCAGCAGGGGCTCGACACTGAAGCTTTCTTT. It codes for CASSQQGLDTEAFF. This rearrangement joins TRBV7-2 to TRBJ1-1; maybe TRBD1 (6 bases). CDR3 length equals 14 residues. The germline V and J ends were trimmed by 5 bases and 3 bases, with 13 bases remaining between them. In germline, CDR1 is SGHTA, CDR2 FQGNSA.

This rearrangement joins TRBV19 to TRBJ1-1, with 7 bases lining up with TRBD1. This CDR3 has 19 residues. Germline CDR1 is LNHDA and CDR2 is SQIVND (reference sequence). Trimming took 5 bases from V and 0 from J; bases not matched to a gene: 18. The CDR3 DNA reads TGTGCCAGTAGTCGTCCCAGACTAACGGGACAGACTTTGAACACTGAAGCTTTCTTT. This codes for CASSRPRLTGQTLNTEAFF.

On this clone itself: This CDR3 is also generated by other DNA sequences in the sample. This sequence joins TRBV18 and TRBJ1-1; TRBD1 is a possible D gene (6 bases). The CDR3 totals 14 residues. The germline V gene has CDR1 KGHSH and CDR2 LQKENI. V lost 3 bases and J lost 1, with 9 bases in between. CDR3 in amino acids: CASSPQGTNTEAFF. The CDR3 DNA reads TGTGCCAGCTCACCCCAGGGGACGAACACTGAAGCTTTCTTT.

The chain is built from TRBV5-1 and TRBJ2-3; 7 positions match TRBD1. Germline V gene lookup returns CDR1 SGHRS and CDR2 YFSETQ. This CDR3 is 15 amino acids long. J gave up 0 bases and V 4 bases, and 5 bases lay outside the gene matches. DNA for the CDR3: TGCGCCAGCAGCATACAGGGGAGAAGCACAGATACGCAGTATTTT. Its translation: CASSIQGRSTDTQYF.

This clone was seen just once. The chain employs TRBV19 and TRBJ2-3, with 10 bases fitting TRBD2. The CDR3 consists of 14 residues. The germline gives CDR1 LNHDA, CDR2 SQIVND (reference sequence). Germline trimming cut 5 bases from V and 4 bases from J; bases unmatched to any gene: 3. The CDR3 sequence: CASSPAGGADTQYF. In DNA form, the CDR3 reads TGTGCCAGTAGTCCAGCGGGAGGGGCAGATACGCAGTATTTT.

CDR3 sequence (DNA): TGTGCCAGCAGCTTAGCGCTAGGGCAGGGGAGCTCCTACGAGCAGTACTTC. Its protein product is CASSLALGQGSSYEQYF. The chain uses TRBV7-8 and TRBJ2-7, with D possibly TRBD1 on 6 matching bases. The ends were cut back, 0 bases at V and 0 bases at J, with 15 bases in the middle. The CDR3 is 17 amino acids. Germline V CDR1 and CDR2: SGHVS, FQNEAQ.

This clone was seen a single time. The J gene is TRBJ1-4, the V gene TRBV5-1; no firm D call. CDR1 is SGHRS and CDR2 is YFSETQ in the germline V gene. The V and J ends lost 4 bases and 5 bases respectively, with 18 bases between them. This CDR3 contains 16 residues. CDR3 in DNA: TGCGCCAGCAGCCCGGATAAGGCGGTCCAAAATGAAAAACTGTTTTTT. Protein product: CASSPDKAVQNEKLFF. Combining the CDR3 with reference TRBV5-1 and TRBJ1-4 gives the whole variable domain KAGVTQTPRYLIKTRGQQVTLSCSPISGHRSVSWYQQTPGQGLQFLFEYFSETQRNKGNFPGRFSGRQFSNSRSEMNVSTLELGDSALYLCASSPDKAVQNEKLFFGSGTQLSVL.

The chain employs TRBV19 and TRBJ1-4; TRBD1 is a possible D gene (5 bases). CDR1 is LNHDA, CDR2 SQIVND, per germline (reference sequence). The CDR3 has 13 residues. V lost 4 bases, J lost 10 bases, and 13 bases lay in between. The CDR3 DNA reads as TGTGCCAGTAGTACCGACAAGCAGGGAAAACTGTTTTTT. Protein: CASSTDKQGKLFF.

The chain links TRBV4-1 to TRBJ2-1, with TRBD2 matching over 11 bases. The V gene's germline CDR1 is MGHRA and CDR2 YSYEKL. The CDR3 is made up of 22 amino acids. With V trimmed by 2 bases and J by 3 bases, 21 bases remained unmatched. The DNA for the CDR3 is TGCGCCAGCAGCCAAACCCCCCTGACCGGGCTAGCGGGGGGAGCCTACTACAATGAGCAGTTCTTC. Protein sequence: CASSQTPLTGLAGGAYYNEQFF.

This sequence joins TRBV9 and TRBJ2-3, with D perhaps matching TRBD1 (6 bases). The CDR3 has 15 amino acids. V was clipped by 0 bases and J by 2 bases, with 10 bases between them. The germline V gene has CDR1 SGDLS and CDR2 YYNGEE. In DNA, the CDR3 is TGTGCCAGCAGCGTAGTGGACAGTTTCACAGATACGCAGTATTTT. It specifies CASSVVDSFTDTQYF.

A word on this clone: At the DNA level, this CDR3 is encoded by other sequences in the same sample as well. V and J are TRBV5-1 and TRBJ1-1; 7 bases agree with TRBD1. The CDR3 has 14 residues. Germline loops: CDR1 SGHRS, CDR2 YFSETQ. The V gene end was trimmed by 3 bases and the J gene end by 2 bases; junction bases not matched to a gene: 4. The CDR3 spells CASSSQGGNTEAFF. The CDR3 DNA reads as TGCGCCAGCAGCTCCCAGGGGGGCAACACTGAAGCTTTCTTT.

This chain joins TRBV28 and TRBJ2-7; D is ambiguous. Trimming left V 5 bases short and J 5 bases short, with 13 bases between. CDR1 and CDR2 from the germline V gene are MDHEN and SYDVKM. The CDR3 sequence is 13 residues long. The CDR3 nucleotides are TGTGCCAGCAGTCCTCCCACTATCCACGAGCAGTACTTC. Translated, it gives CASSPPTIHEQYF.

The CDR3 DNA is TGTGCCAGTAGTCCGCTCGCCGGGACTAGCGGGAGCGATGAGCAGTTCTTC. Its protein product is CASSPLAGTSGSDEQFF. The rearrangement links TRBV19 to TRBJ2-1, with 14 positions matching TRBD2. Per the germline V gene, CDR1 is LNHDA and CDR2 is SQIVND (reference sequence). The CDR3 totals 17 residues. The V gene end was trimmed by 5 bases and the J gene end by 8 bases; junction bases not matched to a gene: 11.

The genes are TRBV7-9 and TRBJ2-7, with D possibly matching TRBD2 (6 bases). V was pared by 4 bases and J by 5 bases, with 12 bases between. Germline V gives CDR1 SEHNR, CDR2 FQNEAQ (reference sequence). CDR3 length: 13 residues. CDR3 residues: CASSSQWGDEQYF. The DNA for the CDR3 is TGTGCCAGCAGCTCGCAATGGGGGGACGAGCAGTACTTC.

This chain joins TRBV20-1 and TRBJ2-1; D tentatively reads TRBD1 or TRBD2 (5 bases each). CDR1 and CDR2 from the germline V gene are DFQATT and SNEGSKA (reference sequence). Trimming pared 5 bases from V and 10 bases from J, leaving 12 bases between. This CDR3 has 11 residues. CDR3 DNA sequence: TGCAGTGCTGCCCTCAGGGAGGAGCAGTTCTTC. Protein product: CSAALREEQFF.

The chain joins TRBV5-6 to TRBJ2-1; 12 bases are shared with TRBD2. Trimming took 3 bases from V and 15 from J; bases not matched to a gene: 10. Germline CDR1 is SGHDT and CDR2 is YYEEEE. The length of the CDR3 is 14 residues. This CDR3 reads CASSSLAGGRGGFF. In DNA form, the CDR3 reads TGTGCCAGCAGCTCGCTAGCGGGAGGGCGAGGGGGGTTCTTC.

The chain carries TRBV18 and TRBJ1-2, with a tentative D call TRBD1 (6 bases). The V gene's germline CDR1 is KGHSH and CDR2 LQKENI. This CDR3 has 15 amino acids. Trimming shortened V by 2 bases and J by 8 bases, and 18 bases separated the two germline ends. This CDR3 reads CASSPNPTGVEGYTF. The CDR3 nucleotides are TGTGCCAGCTCACCAAACCCGACAGGAGTGGAGGGCTACACCTTC.

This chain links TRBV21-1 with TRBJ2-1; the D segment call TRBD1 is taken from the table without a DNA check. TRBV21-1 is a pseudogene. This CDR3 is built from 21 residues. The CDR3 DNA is TGTGCCAGCAGCAAAGCGGGGCGGCAGAATCCTTCACAAAGCTCCTACAATGAGCAGTTCTTC. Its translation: CASSKAGRQNPSQSSYNEQFF.

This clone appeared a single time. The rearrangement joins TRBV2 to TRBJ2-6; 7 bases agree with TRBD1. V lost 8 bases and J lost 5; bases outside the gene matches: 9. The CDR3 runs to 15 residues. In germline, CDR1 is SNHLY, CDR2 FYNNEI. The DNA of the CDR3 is TGTGCCAGCTCGGAGAAGGGGGCCTGGGCCAACGTCCTGACTTTC. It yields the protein CASSEKGAWANVLTF.

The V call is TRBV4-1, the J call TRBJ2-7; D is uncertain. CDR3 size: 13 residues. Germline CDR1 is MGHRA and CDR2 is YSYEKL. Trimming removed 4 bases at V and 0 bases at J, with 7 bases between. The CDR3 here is CASSPANSYEQYF. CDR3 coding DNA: TGCGCCAGCAGCCCCGCTAACTCCTACGAGCAGTACTTC.

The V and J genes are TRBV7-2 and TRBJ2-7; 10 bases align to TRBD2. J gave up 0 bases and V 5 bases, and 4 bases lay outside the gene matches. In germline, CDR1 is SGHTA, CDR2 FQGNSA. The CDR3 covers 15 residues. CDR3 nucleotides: TGTGCCAGCAGCCCCGGGACTAGCGTCTCCTACGAGCAGTACTTC. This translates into CASSPGTSVSYEQYF. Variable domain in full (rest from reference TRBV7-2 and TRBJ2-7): GAGVSQSPSNKVTEKGKDVELRCDPISGHTALYWYRQSLGQGLEFLIYFQGNSAPDKSGLPSDRFSAERTGGSVSTLTIQRTQQEDSAVYLCASSPGTSVSYEQYFGPGTRLTVT.

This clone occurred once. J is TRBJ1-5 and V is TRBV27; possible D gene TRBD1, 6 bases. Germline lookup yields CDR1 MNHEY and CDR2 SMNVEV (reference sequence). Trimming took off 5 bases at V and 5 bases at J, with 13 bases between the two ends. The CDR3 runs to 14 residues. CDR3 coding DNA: TGTGCCAGCAGTCCACAGGGAATACATCAGCCCCAGCATTTT. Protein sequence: CASSPQGIHQPQHF.